These 31 T cell receptor beta chains share one sample of origin, sequenced in a study of blood T cell repertoires in COVID-19. Generated by immunoSEQ multiplex PCR, the TCRdb table keeps only in-frame clones and is missing some. The sample holds fewer than 150,000 clones, approximately 86% seen once. Material: peripheral blood. Source of these receptors: a woman aged 45-60 years who had recovered from COVID-19.

The chain couples TRBV9 to TRBJ1-4; D perhaps matches TRBD1 (5 bases). V was clipped by 0 bases and J by 6 bases, with 9 bases between them. Per germline, CDR1 SGDLS and CDR2 YYNGEE. The CDR3 length is 14 residues. As DNA, the CDR3 is TGTGCCAGCAGCGTAGGCCCGGGGGATGAAAAACTGTTTTTT. Protein product: CASSVGPGDEKLFF.

This clone was recorded only once. The chain employs TRBV28 and TRBJ1-4; D is possibly TRBD1 (5 bases). The length of the CDR3 is 12 residues. The V end lost 4 bases, the J end lost 8 bases, and 8 bases lay between the germline ends. Per germline, CDR1 MDHEN and CDR2 SYDVKM. The CDR3 sequence: CASSSGQEKLFF. Here the CDR3 DNA reads TGTGCCAGCAGTTCCGGACAAGAAAAACTGTTTTTT.

V gene TRBV7-2 combines with J gene TRBJ2-1; TRBD2 matches 12 bases. The V gene's germline CDR1 is SGHTA and CDR2 FQGNSA. V dropped 5 bases and J dropped 8; count of bases not matched to a gene: 13. The CDR3 loop spans 17 amino acids. The CDR3 DNA is TGTGCCAGCAGCCTACTACGGACCGGGACTAGCGGGCATGAGCAGTTCTTC. This codes for CASSLLRTGTSGHEQFF. Full variable domain (rest looked up from reference TRBV7-2 and TRBJ2-1): GAGVSQSPSNKVTEKGKDVELRCDPISGHTALYWYRQSLGQGLEFLIYFQGNSAPDKSGLPSDRFSAERTGGSVSTLTIQRTQQEDSAVYLCASSLLRTGTSGHEQFFGPGTRLTVL.

The rearrangement joins TRBV2 to TRBJ2-1; 8 nucleotides line up with TRBD2. The V gene end was trimmed by 1 base and the J gene end by 5 bases; junction bases not matched to a gene: 10. CDR1 and CDR2 (germline): SNHLY, FYNNEI. This CDR3 comprises 17 residues. CDR3 protein: CASSEVEREGLNNEQFF. The CDR3 nucleotides are TGTGCCAGCAGTGAAGTCGAACGGGAGGGCCTGAACAATGAGCAGTTCTTC.

The CDR3 reads CASGTSGGSYEQYF. In DNA, the CDR3 is TGTGCCAGTGGAACTAGCGGGGGCTCCTACGAGCAGTACTTC. This chain uses TRBV6-5 with TRBJ2-7; 11 positions agree with TRBD2. This CDR3 is built from 14 residues. V was pared by 9 bases and J by 0 bases, with 4 bases of the junction left unmatched. Per the germline V gene, CDR1 is MNHEY and CDR2 is SVGAGI.

V usage is TRBV5-1 and J usage is TRBJ1-4; the D is unclear. CDR3 length: 14 amino acids. Trimming pared 0 bases from V and 3 bases from J, leaving 6 bases between. CDR1 is SGHRS, CDR2 YFSETQ, per germline. CDR3 DNA: TGCGCCAGCAGCTTGGCCGGGGCTAATGAAAAACTGTTTTTT. Protein product: CASSLAGANEKLFF.

This chain connects TRBV30 to TRBJ1-6; 8 nucleotides align to TRBD1. This CDR3 region has 14 residues. Looked up from germline, CDR1 is GTSNPN and CDR2 is SVGIG (reference sequence). Trimming removed 5 bases from V and 8 bases from J; junction bases left unmatched: 8. CDR3 sequence: CAWGRQGQDSPLHF. The DNA of the CDR3 is TGTGCCTGGGGCAGACAGGGGCAGGATTCACCCCTCCACTTT.

The chain couples TRBV18 to TRBJ2-1, with 7 bases identical to TRBD1. The V gene end was trimmed by 8 bases and the J gene end by 10 bases; junction bases not matched to a gene: 20. Germline CDR1 reads KGHSH; CDR2 reads LQKENI. The CDR3 length is 16 residues. This chain's CDR3 is CASTQKTGTTRGEQFF. DNA of the CDR3: TGTGCCAGCACGCAGAAGACAGGGACAACGAGGGGGGAGCAGTTCTTC.

This chain links TRBV11-2 with TRBJ2-5; weak D call: TRBD1 (6 bases). The ends were cut back, 2 bases at V and 4 bases at J, with 8 bases in the middle. The length of the CDR3 is 13 residues. Per germline, CDR1 SGHAT and CDR2 FQNNGV. The CDR3 is CASSLWGRETQYF. In nucleotides, the CDR3 is TGTGCCAGCAGCTTATGGGGGCGAGAGACCCAGTACTTC.

CDR3 residues: CASSQALLSSLNTEAFF. The CDR3 DNA reads TGTGCCAGCAGCCAAGCACTGCTATCTTCCTTGAACACTGAAGCTTTCTTT. This sequence joins TRBV4-2 and TRBJ1-1; no clear D. In germline, CDR1 is LGHNA, CDR2 YNFKEQ. The CDR3 length is 17 residues. V gave up 1 base and J gave up 0 bases, with 15 bases separating them.

This rearrangement joins TRBV24-1 to TRBJ1-2; D ambiguous. The CDR3 is made up of 12 amino acids. With 4 bases removed from V and 5 bases from J, the gap between germline ends came to 7 bases. In germline, CDR1 is KGHDR, CDR2 SFDVKD. CDR3 DNA sequence: TGTGCCACCAGTGACCGGGGATATGGCTACACCTTC. Protein: CATSDRGYGYTF.

The V call is TRBV5-4, the J call TRBJ2-2, with D tentatively TRBD2 (6 bases). The CDR3 is made up of 16 amino acids. V lost 4 bases and J lost 7, with 20 bases in between. CDR1 is SGHNT and CDR2 is YYREEE in the germline V gene (reference sequence). The CDR3 DNA follows: TGTGCCAGCAGCCGGGGGTCAGGTCTTGAGGGCGGGGAGCTGTTTTTT. Protein product: CASSRGSGLEGGELFF.

The chain uses TRBV9 and TRBJ2-7; 7 bases map to TRBD1. Germline-derived CDR1 and CDR2 are SGDLS and YYNGEE. V shed 2 bases and J 0 bases; nucleotides not matched to a gene: 5. CDR3 length: 15 residues. CDR3 nucleotides: TGTGCCAGCAGCGTCTCGACAGGGAGCTCCTACGAGCAGTACTTC. This sequence encodes CASSVSTGSSYEQYF.

This clone has a single count. V usage is TRBV19 and J usage is TRBJ1-2, with D possibly being TRBD1 (6 bases). V lost 3 bases and J lost 11, with 37 bases in between. This CDR3 region has 20 residues. Germline assignment: CDR1 LNHDA and CDR2 SQIVND (reference sequence). This chain's CDR3 is CASSIGTHLRTEKSTGAYTF. CDR3 nucleotides: TGTGCCAGTAGTATCGGTACTCATTTGAGGACAGAAAAGTCCACCGGTGCTTACACCTTC.

The sample holds a few counts of this clone. The rearrangement uses TRBV11-3 and TRBJ1-2; unclear D gene. The CDR3 loop spans 13 amino acids. Germline lookup yields CDR1 SGHNT and CDR2 YENEEA. Deletions cut 5 bases from V and 5 bases from J, with 12 bases between. CDR3 bases: TGTGCCAGCAGCGAATCCTTCGGGTATGGCTACACCTTC. Translation gives CASSESFGYGYTF.

CDR3 amino acids: CASSPSGQAPIQYF. The CDR3 DNA follows: TGTGCCAGCAGCCCGAGCGGACAGGCCCCAATCCAGTACTTC. This chain uses TRBV3-1 (or the pseudogene TRBV3-2) with TRBJ2-5; TRBD1 aligns across 7 bases. The CDR3 is 14 amino acids. From germline, CDR1 is LGHDT and CDR2 YNNKEL (reference sequence). Trimming removed 4 bases from V and 10 bases from J; junction bases left unmatched: 12.

The chain links TRBV5-6 to TRBJ1-1, with a weak D call TRBD1 (6 bases). The CDR3 length is 15 residues. CDR1 is SGHDT and CDR2 is YYEEEE in the germline V gene. V was trimmed by 2 bases and J by 1 base, leaving 12 bases between them. The CDR3 DNA follows: TGTGCCAGCAGCTTCCTTAACAGGGAGAACACTGAAGCTTTCTTT. This translates into CASSFLNRENTEAFF.

V is TRBV5-1 and J is TRBJ1-5; D remains ambiguous. In germline, CDR1 is SGHRS, CDR2 YFSETQ. The ends were cut back, 4 bases at V and 6 bases at J, with 14 bases in the middle. This CDR3 has 14 amino acids. CDR3 sequence reads: CASSPTGSSQPQHF. Here the CDR3 DNA reads TGCGCCAGCAGCCCGACGGGGTCGAGTCAGCCCCAGCATTTT.

This chain uses TRBV4-1 with TRBJ1-2; the D is unclear. There are 16 residues in the CDR3. The V end lost 0 bases, the J end lost 3 bases, and 14 bases lay between the germline ends. Germline V lookup: CDR1 MGHRA, CDR2 YSYEKL. CDR3 sequence (DNA): TGCGCCAGCAGCCAAGAAACGGGTTTGAGGTACTATGGCTACACCTTC. It codes for CASSQETGLRYYGYTF.

The V call is TRBV9, the J call TRBJ1-3, with D perhaps TRBD1 (5 bases). Per germline, CDR1 SGDLS and CDR2 YYNGEE. There are 14 residues in the CDR3. Trimming pared 1 base from V and 2 bases from J, leaving 7 bases between. The CDR3 reads CASSVKGAGNTIYF. In DNA, the CDR3 is TGTGCCAGCAGCGTAAAAGGGGCTGGAAACACCATATATTTT.

V and J are TRBV6-5 and TRBJ2-3; 8 nucleotides match TRBD1. The germline V gene encodes CDR1 MNHEY and CDR2 SVGAGI. Trimming at V came to 6 bases and at J to 3 bases, leaving 8 bases not matched to a gene. The CDR3 has 15 amino acids. CDR3 DNA: TGTGCCAGCAGCTTGGGACAGGCCCCAACAGATACGCAGTATTTT. Protein: CASSLGQAPTDTQYF.

This chain uses TRBV28 with TRBJ1-3; D gene ambiguous. Trimming took off 8 bases at V and 0 bases at J, with 11 bases between the two ends. This CDR3 has 14 residues. Germline V gene lookup returns CDR1 MDHEN and CDR2 SYDVKM. CDR3 DNA sequence: TGTGCCAGCTCAGGCACCAGCTCTGGAAACACCATATATTTT. Protein: CASSGTSSGNTIYF.

This clone has just one count. The chain recombines TRBV7-2 with TRBJ2-4, with D uncertain. The CDR3 has 13 residues. Trimming removed 2 bases at V and 1 base at J, with 3 bases between. The germline V gene has CDR1 SGHTA and CDR2 FQGNSA. CDR3 sequence: CASSLSAKNIQYF. The CDR3 nucleotides are TGTGCCAGCAGCTTAAGCGCCAAAAACATTCAGTACTTC.

CDR3 region: CAWSLGLNQPQHF. Here the CDR3 DNA reads TGTGCCTGGAGTTTGGGACTCAATCAGCCCCAGCATTTT. The rearrangement uses TRBV30 and TRBJ1-5, with D perhaps TRBD1 (5 bases). V gave up 2 bases and J gave up 3 bases, with 8 bases separating them. CDR1 is GTSNPN and CDR2 is SVGIG in the germline V gene (reference sequence). This CDR3 has 13 residues.

In its sample, this clone was seen a few times. This rearrangement joins TRBV19 to TRBJ1-1, with a tentative D call TRBD1 (6 bases). This CDR3 is 13 amino acids long. The V gene's germline CDR1 is LNHDA and CDR2 SQIVND (reference sequence). Trimming stripped 9 bases from V and 1 base from J, with 12 bases between. As DNA, the CDR3 is TGTGCCAGCCGCGGACAGCCGAACACTGAAGCTTTCTTT. Amino acids: CASRGQPNTEAFF.

The chain recombines TRBV4-1 with TRBJ1-2; TRBD1 aligns across 8 bases. This CDR3 has 15 amino acids. J gave up 4 bases and V 0 bases, and 4 bases lay outside the gene matches. The germline V gene encodes CDR1 MGHRA and CDR2 YSYEKL. This CDR3 is CASSQDRQGIYGYTF. For the CDR3, the DNA is TGCGCCAGCAGCCAAGATAGACAGGGGATCTATGGCTACACCTTC.

The chain employs TRBV7-9 and TRBJ2-3; 13 positions match TRBD2. CDR3 length: 16 residues. V dropped 5 bases and J dropped 5; count of bases not matched to a gene: 7. Germline V CDR1 and CDR2: SEHNR, FQNEAQ (reference sequence). The CDR3 here is CASSPTTSGRRDTQYF. Written as DNA, the CDR3 is TGTGCCAGCAGCCCGACGACTAGCGGGAGGAGAGATACGCAGTATTTT.

V usage is TRBV6-2 or TRBV6-3 and J usage is TRBJ2-6; tentative D call: TRBD2 (5 bases). The CDR3 runs to 16 residues. Trimming left V 3 bases short and J 4 bases short, with 13 bases between. CDR1 MNHEY and CDR2 SVGEGT come from the germline V gene. CDR3 nucleotides: TGTGCCAGCAGTTATAGGAGGAGTTCCGGGGCCAACGTCCTGACTTTC. It specifies CASSYRRSSGANVLTF.

This chain links TRBV19 with TRBJ1-1, with a weak D call TRBD1 (6 bases). Germline V gives CDR1 LNHDA, CDR2 SQIVND (reference sequence). V lost 7 bases and J lost 0, with 12 bases in between. There are 14 residues in the CDR3. The DNA of the CDR3 is TGTGCCAGTACCTATGGACAGTTGAACACTGAAGCTTTCTTT. As protein: CASTYGQLNTEAFF.

The CDR3 sequence is CSVTANYGYTF. The CDR3 DNA sequence: TGCAGTGTCACGGCTAACTATGGCTACACCTTC. The chain combines TRBV20-1 with TRBJ1-2, with D hard to call. The CDR3 extends over 11 amino acids. Germline CDR1 DFQATT, CDR2 SNEGSKA (reference sequence). V dropped 7 bases and J dropped 0 bases, with 6 bases sitting between them.

This chain links TRBV12-3 or TRBV12-4 with TRBJ1-1; D may be TRBD1 (5 bases). The CDR3 consists of 11 residues. V shed 7 bases and J shed 11 bases, with 14 bases lying between them. The CDR3 nucleotides are TGTGCCAGCACCCCGGGGGGTATGGCTTTCTTT. Translating gives CASTPGGMAFF.